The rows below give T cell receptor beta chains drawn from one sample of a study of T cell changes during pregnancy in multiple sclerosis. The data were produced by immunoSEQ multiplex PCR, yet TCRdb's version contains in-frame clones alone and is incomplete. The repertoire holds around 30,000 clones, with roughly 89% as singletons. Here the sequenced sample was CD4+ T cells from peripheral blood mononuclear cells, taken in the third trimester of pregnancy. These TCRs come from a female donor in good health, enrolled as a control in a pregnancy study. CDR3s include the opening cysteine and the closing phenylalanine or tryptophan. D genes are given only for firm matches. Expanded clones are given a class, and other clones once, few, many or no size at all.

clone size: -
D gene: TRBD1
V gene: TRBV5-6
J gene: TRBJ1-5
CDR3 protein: CASSIYDRGPNQPQHF
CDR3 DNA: TGTGCCAGCAGCATCTATGACAGGGGCCCAAATCAGCCCCAGCATTTT

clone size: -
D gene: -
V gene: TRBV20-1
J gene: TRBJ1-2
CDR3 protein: CSARSGYGYTF
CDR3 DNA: TGCAGTGCTAGATCGGGCTATGGCTACACCTTC

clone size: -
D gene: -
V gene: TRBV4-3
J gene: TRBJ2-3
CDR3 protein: CASSQDLRGGPLSTDTQYF
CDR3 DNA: TGCGCCAGCAGCCAAGATCTGCGCGGGGGCCCCCTTAGCACAGATACGCAGTATTTT

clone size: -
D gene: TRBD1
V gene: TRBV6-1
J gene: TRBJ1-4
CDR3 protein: CASSSTGTVNEKLFF
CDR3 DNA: TGTGCCAGCAGTTCCACCGGGACAGTTAATGAAAAACTGTTTTTT

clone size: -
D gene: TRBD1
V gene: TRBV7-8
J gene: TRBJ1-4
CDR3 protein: CASSPGPGQGAHNEKLFF
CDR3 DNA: TGTGCCAGCAGCCCCGGTCCGGGACAGGGGGCACATAATGAAAAACTGTTTTTT

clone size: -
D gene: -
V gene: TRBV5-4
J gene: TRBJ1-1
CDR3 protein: CASSLSGGTEAFF
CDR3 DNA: TGTGCCAGCAGCTTGTCCGGAGGAACTGAAGCTTTCTTT

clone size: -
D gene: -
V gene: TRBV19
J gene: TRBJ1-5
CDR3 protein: CARRLGQPQHF
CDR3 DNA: TGTGCCAGGAGACTTGGACAGCCCCAGCATTTT

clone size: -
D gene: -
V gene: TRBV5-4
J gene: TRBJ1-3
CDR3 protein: CASSLELGGSGNTIYF
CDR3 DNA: TGTGCCAGCAGCTTGGAACTAGGAGGGTCTGGAAACACCATATATTTT

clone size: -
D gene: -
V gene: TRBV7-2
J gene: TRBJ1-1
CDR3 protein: CASGAGLTEAFF
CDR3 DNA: TGTGCCAGCGGCGCAGGGCTCACTGAAGCTTTCTTT

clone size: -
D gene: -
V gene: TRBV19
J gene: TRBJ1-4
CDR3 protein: CASNFRGIGEKLFF
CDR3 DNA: TGTGCCAGTAATTTCAGGGGAATTGGGGAAAAACTGTTTTTT

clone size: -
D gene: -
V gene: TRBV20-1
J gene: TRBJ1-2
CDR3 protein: CSARQGYGYTF
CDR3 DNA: TGCAGTGCTAGGCAGGGCTATGGCTACACCTTC

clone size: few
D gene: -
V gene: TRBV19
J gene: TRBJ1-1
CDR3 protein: CASSITTAPNTEAFF
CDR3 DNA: TGTGCCAGTAGTATCACGACAGCACCGAACACTGAAGCTTTCTTT

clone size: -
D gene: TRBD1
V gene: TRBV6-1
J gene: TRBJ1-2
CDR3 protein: CASSPSPLTGGGYTF
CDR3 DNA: TGTGCCAGCAGTCCCAGTCCCCTGACAGGGGGGGGCTACACCTTC

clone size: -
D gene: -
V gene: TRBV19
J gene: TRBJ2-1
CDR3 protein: CASSISGQNNEQFF
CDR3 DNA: TGTGCCAGTAGTATTTCTGGACAGAACAATGAGCAGTTCTTC

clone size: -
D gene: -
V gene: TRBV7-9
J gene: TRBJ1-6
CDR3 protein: CALARGDNSPLHF
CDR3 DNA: TGTGCCCTGGCCAGGGGCGATAATTCACCCCTCCACTTT

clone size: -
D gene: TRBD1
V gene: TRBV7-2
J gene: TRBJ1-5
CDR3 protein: CASSASQGRNQPQHF
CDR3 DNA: TGTGCCAGCAGCGCTTCACAGGGGCGCAATCAGCCCCAGCATTTT

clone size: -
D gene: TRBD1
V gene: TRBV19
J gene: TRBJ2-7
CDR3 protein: CASSGQVGGEQYF
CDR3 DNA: TGTGCCAGCAGCGGACAGGTGGGCGGCGAGCAGTACTTC

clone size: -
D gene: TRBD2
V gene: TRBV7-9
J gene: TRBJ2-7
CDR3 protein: CASSPGLAGEQYF
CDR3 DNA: TGTGCCAGCAGTCCCGGGCTAGCGGGGGAGCAGTACTTC

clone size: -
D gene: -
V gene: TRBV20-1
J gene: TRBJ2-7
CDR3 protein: CSAFTGVEQYF
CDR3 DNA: TGCAGTGCGTTCACGGGTGTCGAGCAGTACTTC

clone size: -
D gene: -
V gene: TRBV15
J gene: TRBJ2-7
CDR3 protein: CATSRVEGRLYF
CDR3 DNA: TGTGCCACCAGCAGAGTAGAAGGGAGGCTGTACTTC

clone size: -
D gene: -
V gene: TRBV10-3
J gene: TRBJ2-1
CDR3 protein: CAITRDIGPDNEQFF
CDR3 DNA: TGTGCCATCACCCGGGACATCGGGCCCGACAATGAGCAGTTCTTC

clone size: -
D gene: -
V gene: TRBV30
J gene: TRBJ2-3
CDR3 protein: CAWKRDILLTDTQYF
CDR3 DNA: TGTGCCTGGAAACGGGACATCCTATTGACAGATACGCAGTATTTT

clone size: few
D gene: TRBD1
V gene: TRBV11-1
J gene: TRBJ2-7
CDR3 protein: CASSQDRALYEQYF
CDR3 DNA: TGTGCCAGCAGCCAGGACAGGGCTCTCTACGAGCAGTACTTC

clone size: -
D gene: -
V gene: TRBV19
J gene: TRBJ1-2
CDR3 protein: CASSARGGLGYTF
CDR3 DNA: TGTGCCAGTAGTGCCCGGGGGGGGCTCGGCTACACCTTC

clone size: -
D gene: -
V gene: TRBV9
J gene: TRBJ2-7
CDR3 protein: CASSSQGGEQYF
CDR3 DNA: TGTGCCAGCAGCTCACAGGGTGGCGAGCAGTACTTC

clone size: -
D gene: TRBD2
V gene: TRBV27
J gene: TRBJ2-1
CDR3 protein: CASSFLASGNEQFF
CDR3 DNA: TGTGCCAGCAGTTTTCTCGCTAGCGGGAATGAGCAGTTCTTC

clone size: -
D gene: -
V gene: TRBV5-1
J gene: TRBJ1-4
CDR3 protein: CASSLEGELINEKLFF
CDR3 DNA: TGCGCCAGCAGCTTGGAGGGGGAACTGATTAATGAAAAACTGTTTTTT

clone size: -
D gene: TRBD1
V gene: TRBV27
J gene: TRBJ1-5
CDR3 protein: CASSPGQGPDQPQHF
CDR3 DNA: TGTGCCAGCAGCCCGGGACAGGGCCCAGATCAGCCCCAGCATTTT

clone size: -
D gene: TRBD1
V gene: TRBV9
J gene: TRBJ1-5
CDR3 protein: CASSLGTGDNQPQHF
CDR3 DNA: TGTGCCAGCAGCCTCGGGACAGGGGACAATCAGCCCCAGCATTTT

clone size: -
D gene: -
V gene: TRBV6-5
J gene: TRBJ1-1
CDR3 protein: CASSYSSRGDTEAFF
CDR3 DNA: TGTGCCAGCAGTTACTCGTCCAGGGGAGACACTGAAGCTTTCTTT

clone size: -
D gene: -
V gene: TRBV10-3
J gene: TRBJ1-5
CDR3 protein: CAISDPGVGNQPQHF
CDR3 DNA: TGTGCCATCAGTGACCCAGGGGTAGGCAATCAGCCCCAGCATTTT

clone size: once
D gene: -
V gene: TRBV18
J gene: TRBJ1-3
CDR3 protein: CASSQDSSSGNTIYF
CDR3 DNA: TGTGCCAGCTCACAGGACAGCTCCTCTGGAAACACCATATATTTT

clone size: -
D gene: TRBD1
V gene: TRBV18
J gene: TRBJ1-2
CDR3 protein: CASSLQGYAGYTF
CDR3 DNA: TGTGCCAGCTCCCTACAGGGGTACGCTGGCTACACCTTC

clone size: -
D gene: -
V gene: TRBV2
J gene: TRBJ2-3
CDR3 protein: CASSGPRGDTQYF
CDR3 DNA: TGTGCCAGCAGTGGACCAAGGGGAGATACGCAGTATTTT

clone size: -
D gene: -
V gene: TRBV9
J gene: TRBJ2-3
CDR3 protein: CASSAGHYTDTQYF
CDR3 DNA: TGTGCCAGCAGCGCGGGACATTACACAGATACGCAGTATTTT

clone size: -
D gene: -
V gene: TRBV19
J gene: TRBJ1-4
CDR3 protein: CAGRAGEKLFF
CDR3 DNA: TGTGCCGGCAGAGCGGGCGAAAAACTGTTTTTT

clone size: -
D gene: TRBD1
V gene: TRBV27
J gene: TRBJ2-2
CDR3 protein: CASRPGQGEFGELFF
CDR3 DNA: TGTGCCAGCAGGCCGGGACAGGGCGAGTTCGGGGAGCTGTTTTTT

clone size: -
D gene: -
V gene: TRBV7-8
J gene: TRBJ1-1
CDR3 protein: CASSSQGRGRATEAFF
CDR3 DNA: TGTGCCAGCAGCTCACAGGGAAGGGGCAGGGCCACTGAAGCTTTCTTT

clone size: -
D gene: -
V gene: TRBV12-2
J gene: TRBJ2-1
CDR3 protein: CASRLVLDSGVQWEQFF
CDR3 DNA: TGTGCAAGTCGCTTAGTTCTGGACAGTGGTGTACAATGGGAGCAGTTCTTC

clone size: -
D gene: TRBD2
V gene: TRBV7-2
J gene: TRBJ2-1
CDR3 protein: CASSFTTSGGENEQFF
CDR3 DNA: TGTGCCAGCAGCTTCACGACTAGCGGGGGGGAGAATGAGCAGTTCTTC

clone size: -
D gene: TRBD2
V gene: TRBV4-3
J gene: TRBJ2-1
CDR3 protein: CASSQMTSADSYNEQFF
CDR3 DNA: TGCGCCAGCAGCCAAATGACTAGCGCAGACTCCTACAATGAGCAGTTCTTC

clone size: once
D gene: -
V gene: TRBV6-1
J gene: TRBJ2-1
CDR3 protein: CASSRANEQFF
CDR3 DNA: TGTGCCAGCAGCAGGGCTAATGAGCAGTTCTTC

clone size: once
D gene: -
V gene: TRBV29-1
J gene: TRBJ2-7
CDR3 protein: CSVSLGGRTYEQYF
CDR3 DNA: TGCAGCGTTTCACTTGGGGGGAGAACCTACGAGCAGTACTTC

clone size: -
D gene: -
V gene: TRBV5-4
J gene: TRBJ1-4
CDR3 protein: CASSPHEAEKLFF
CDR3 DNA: TGTGCCAGCAGCCCCCATGAGGCTGAAAAACTGTTTTTT

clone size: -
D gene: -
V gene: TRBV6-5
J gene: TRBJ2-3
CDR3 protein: CATQYRGVTDTQYF
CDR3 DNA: TGTGCCACCCAATACCGGGGTGTCACAGATACGCAGTATTTT

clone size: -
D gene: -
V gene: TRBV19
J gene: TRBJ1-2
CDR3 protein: CATRQRYGYTF
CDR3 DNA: TGTGCCACCAGACAGAGATATGGCTACACCTTC

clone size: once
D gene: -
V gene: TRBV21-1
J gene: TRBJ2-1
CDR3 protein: CASSKFGRTSGDNEQFF
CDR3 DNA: TGTGCCAGCAGCAAATTCGGAAGGACTAGCGGGGACAATGAGCAGTTCTTC

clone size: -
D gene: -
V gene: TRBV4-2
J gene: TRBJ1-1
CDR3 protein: CASSQAPPGENTEAFF
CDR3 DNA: TGTGCCAGCAGCCAAGCCCCCCCGGGGGAAAACACTGAAGCTTTCTTT

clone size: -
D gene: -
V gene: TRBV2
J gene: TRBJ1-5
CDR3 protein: CASSGLLVGQPQHF
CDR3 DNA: TGTGCCAGCTCGGGACTGCTCGTCGGGCAGCCCCAGCATTTT

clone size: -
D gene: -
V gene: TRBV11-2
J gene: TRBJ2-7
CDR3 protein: CASSWGTQGEQYF
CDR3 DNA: TGTGCCAGCAGCTGGGGGACTCAGGGCGAGCAGTACTTC

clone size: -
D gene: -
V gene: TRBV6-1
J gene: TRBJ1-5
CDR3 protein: CASSDWGGRDQPQHF
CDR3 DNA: TGTGCCAGCAGTGATTGGGGTGGGAGGGATCAGCCCCAGCATTTT

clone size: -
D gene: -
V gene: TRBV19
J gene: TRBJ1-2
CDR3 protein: CASVNLGGSNGYTF
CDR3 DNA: TGTGCCAGTGTAAATTTAGGAGGCTCGAATGGCTACACCTTC

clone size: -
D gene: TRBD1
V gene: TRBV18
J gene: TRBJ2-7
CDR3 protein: CASSPPSGQGVSEQYF
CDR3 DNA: TGTGCCAGCTCACCACCGAGCGGACAGGGGGTCAGCGAGCAGTACTTC

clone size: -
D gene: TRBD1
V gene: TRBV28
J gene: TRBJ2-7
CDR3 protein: CASSLGTGGRSEQYF
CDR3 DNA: TGTGCCAGCAGTCTAGGGACAGGGGGTCGGAGCGAGCAGTACTTC

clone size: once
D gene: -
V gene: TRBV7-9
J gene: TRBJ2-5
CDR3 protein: CASSPESLRGQETQYF
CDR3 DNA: TGTGCCAGCAGCCCCGAGTCTCTAAGAGGGCAAGAGACCCAGTACTTC

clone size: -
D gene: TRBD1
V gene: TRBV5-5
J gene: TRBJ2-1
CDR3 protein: CASSLIFPRTGANEQFF
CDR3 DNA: TGTGCCAGCAGCTTAATATTTCCGAGGACAGGGGCCAATGAGCAGTTCTTC

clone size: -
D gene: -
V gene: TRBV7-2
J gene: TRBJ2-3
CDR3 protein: CASSLGHPTTDTQYF
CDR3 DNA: TGTGCCAGCAGCTTGGGACACCCTACCACAGATACGCAGTATTTT

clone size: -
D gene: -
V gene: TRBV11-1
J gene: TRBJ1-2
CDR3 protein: CATLRRGGHGYTF
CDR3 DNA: TGTGCCACCTTACGGAGGGGGGGGCATGGCTACACCTTC

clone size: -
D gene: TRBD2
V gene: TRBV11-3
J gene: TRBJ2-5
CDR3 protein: CASKGGGLQETQYF
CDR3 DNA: TGTGCCAGCAAGGGCGGGGGACTACAAGAGACCCAGTACTTC

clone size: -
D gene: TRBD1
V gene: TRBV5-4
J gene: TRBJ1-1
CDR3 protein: CASSPPTGGTEAFF
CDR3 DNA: TGTGCCAGCAGCCCTCCGACAGGGGGCACTGAAGCTTTCTTT